One T cell receptor (beta chain) is described in this entry. The antigen is not known. This sample is drawn from a study of blood T cells in healthy people across ages. Study-wide results and caveats: The diversity estimates, figures obtained from one million T cells, were considered underestimates.

For the second PCR, which ran for 7 to 11 cycles, a sample-barcoded 5' primer and a J-beta primer mix were used. TCRdb re-analysed the 5' RACE reads in MiXCR, keeping a single row per CDR3 protein. This sample has some 900,000 distinct CDR3 sequences; more than 25% occur once, and the top ten carry 17%. The V end lost 7 bases, the J end lost 1 base, and 8 bases lay between the germline ends. Looked up from germline, CDR1 is SGHNT and CDR2 is YYREEE (reference sequence). CDR3 size: 12 residues. The source material was blood. This chain joins TRBV5-4 and TRBJ2-5, with no clear D. The source is a woman of 80 years or more in good health. The CDR3: CASGSLQETQYF. The CDR3 coding sequence is TGTGCCAGCGGCTCCCTCCAAGAGACCCAGTACTTC.